Shown below are 19 T cell receptor beta chains from a single sample sequenced in a study of blood T cell repertoires in COVID-19. The table came from immunoSEQ multiplex PCR; TCRdb's copy has only in-frame clones and leaves some out. The sample contains 110,000 or so clones, approximately 80% of which appear only once. Source material: peripheral blood. These receptors were obtained from a woman aged 40 to 49 with acute or convalescent COVID-19.

There are a few counts of this clone. The genes are TRBV5-1 and TRBJ1-1, with 7 bases that match TRBD1. CDR3 size: 15 residues. CDR1 and CDR2 (germline): SGHRS, YFSETQ. After removal of 4 bases from V and 4 bases from J, the junction contained 10 bases not matched to a gene. The CDR3 sequence is CASSPKGQIVTEAFF. CDR3 coding DNA: TGCGCCAGCAGCCCCAAGGGACAGATCGTCACTGAAGCTTTCTTT.

V usage is TRBV12-3 or TRBV12-4 and J usage is TRBJ1-2; perhaps TRBD1 as D (6 bases). The V gene lost 3 bases and the J gene lost 8 bases, with 13 bases spanning the gap. The CDR3 consists of 13 residues. The CDR3 DNA is TGTGCCAGCAGTTTTTCAGGGGATCAAGGCTACACCTTC. This sequence encodes CASSFSGDQGYTF.

The chain links TRBV30 to TRBJ1-1, with D possibly matching TRBD1 (6 bases). This CDR3 comprises 14 residues. In germline, CDR1 is GTSNPN, CDR2 SVGIG (reference sequence). Deletions cut 5 bases from V and 7 bases from J, with 20 bases between. CDR3 DNA: TGTGCCTGGCACGGGGAGCAGGGGCTCGGTGAAGCTTTCTTT. It is translated as CAWHGEQGLGEAFF.

The V gene is TRBV7-2, the J gene TRBJ2-1; possibly TRBD2 for D (6 bases). Germline-derived CDR1 and CDR2 are SGHTA and FQGNSA. V was clipped by 4 bases and J by 3 bases, with 7 bases between them. This CDR3 comprises 13 residues. The CDR3 DNA follows: TGTGCCAGCAGCTATAGCGGCTACAATGAGCAGTTCTTC. It specifies CASSYSGYNEQFF. Based on the CDR3 plus reference TRBV7-2 and TRBJ2-1, the full variable domain is GAGVSQSPSNKVTEKGKDVELRCDPISGHTALYWYRQSLGQGLEFLIYFQGNSAPDKSGLPSDRFSAERTGGSVSTLTIQRTQQEDSAVYLCASSYSGYNEQFFGPGTRLTVL.

The chain carries TRBV7-3 and TRBJ1-2; TRBD1 agrees at 8 bases. V dropped 9 bases and J dropped 8; count of bases not matched to a gene: 5. The CDR3 is 11 residues long. Germline V gene sequence: CDR1 SGHTA, CDR2 FQGTGA. As DNA, the CDR3 is TGTGCCAGGTCCCGGGACAGGGGCTACACCTTC. It codes for CARSRDRGYTF. Full variable domain (remainder filled in from reference TRBV7-3 and TRBJ1-2): GAGVSQTPSNKVTEKGKYVELRCDPISGHTALYWYRQSLGQGPEFLIYFQGTGAADDSGLPNDRFFAVRPEGSVSTLKIQRTERGDSAVYLCARSRDRGYTFGSGTRLTVV.

The chain has TRBV7-2 and TRBJ1-2; 9 nucleotides match TRBD1. J lost 3 bases, V lost 3 bases, and 5 bases had no gene match. CDR3 length equals 15 residues. Germline CDR1 SGHTA, CDR2 FQGNSA. The chain's CDR3 is CASSLIQGADYGYTF. CDR3 coding DNA: TGTGCCAGCAGCTTGATACAGGGGGCCGACTATGGCTACACCTTC.

The chain has TRBV10-1 and TRBJ1-1, with TRBD1 matching 10 bases. J was trimmed by 7 bases and V by 8 bases; bases with no gene match: 10. CDR1 and CDR2 (germline): WNHNN, SYGVQD (reference sequence). The CDR3 runs 14 residues. The CDR3 region has the DNA TGCGCCAGCGCCCGGGACAGGGGTTTTAGTGAAGCTTTCTTT. Amino acid sequence: CASARDRGFSEAFF.

This chain links TRBV2 with TRBJ1-1; 7 bases fit TRBD1. The CDR3 covers 14 residues. The J segment lost 7 bases and the V segment lost 6 bases, leaving 11 bases of the junction unmatched. Germline V lookup: CDR1 SNHLY, CDR2 FYNNEI. The CDR3 loop reads CASRGAGGRGEAFF. CDR3 in DNA: TGTGCCAGCAGGGGGGCAGGGGGTAGAGGTGAAGCTTTCTTT.

The chain combines TRBV19 with TRBJ1-1, with TRBD1 matching over 7 bases. The length of the CDR3 is 15 residues. The V and J ends lost 7 bases and 1 base, in that order; junction bases with no gene match: 9. Germline loops: CDR1 LNHDA, CDR2 SQIVND (reference sequence). CDR3 nucleotides: TGTGCCAGTAAGGTCACAGGGGCGCCGAACACTGAAGCTTTCTTT. Translating it yields CASKVTGAPNTEAFF. The full variable domain, completed using reference TRBV19 and TRBJ1-1, is DGGITQSPKYLFRKEGQNVTLSCEQNLNHDAMYWYRQDPGQGLRLIYYSQIVNDFQKGDIAEGYSVSREKKESFPLTVTSAQKNPTAFYLCASKVTGAPNTEAFFGQGTRLTVV.

This chain connects TRBV6-2 or TRBV6-3 to TRBJ1-2; the D gene is possibly TRBD1 (5 bases). In germline, CDR1 is MNHEY, CDR2 SVGEGT. CDR3 length: 13 amino acids. Trimming took 5 bases from V and 1 from J, leaving 8 bases between them. The CDR3 here is CASSIQVNYGYTF. The CDR3 nucleotides are TGTGCCAGCAGTATACAGGTTAACTATGGCTACACCTTC.

The chain employs TRBV4-3 and TRBJ2-3; 9 bases align to TRBD2. In germline, CDR1 is LGHNA, CDR2 YSLEER. The CDR3 spans 16 residues. Trimming removed 3 bases from V and 2 bases from J; junction bases left unmatched: 6. CDR3 DNA sequence: TGCGCCAGCAGCCAGGGCGGGGGGGGGCCCACAGATACGCAGTATTTT. This gives the protein CASSQGGGGPTDTQYF.

The chain uses TRBV30 and TRBJ1-1, with TRBD1 as a possible D gene (5 bases). Germline V CDR1 and CDR2: GTSNPN, SVGIG (reference sequence). This CDR3 spans 16 amino acids. V lost 2 bases and J lost 1, with 17 bases in between. CDR3 nucleotide sequence: TGTGCCTGGAGTAAACTTGGGGTAGGGGAGAACACTGAAGCTTTCTTT. It translates to CAWSKLGVGENTEAFF. Looking up the rest from reference TRBV30 and TRBJ1-1 gives the full variable domain: SQTIHQWPATLVQPVGSPLSLECTVEGTSNPNLYWYRQAAGRGLQLLFYSVGIGQISSEVPQNLSASRPQDRQFILSSKKLLLSDSGFYLCAWSKLGVGENTEAFFGQGTRLTVV.

This clone was detected a few times. In DNA, the CDR3 is TGTGCCAGCAGCCAAGATGATAGCGAGCAGTTCTTC. It codes for CASSQDDSEQFF. The rearrangement uses TRBV4-2 and TRBJ2-1, with unresolved D. Trimming cost V 0 bases and J 10 bases, with 7 bases left between them. Germline assignment: CDR1 LGHNA and CDR2 YNFKEQ. The CDR3 loop spans 12 amino acids.

This clone appeared many times. This chain uses TRBV5-5 with TRBJ1-2, with 9 nucleotides matching TRBD1. The CDR3 totals 14 residues. Per germline, CDR1 SGHKS and CDR2 YYEKEE (reference sequence). V trimming: 5 bases; J trimming: 6 bases; junction bases outside the gene matches: 8. The CDR3 loop reads CASSTGGLGNGYTF. CDR3 in DNA: TGTGCCAGCAGTACAGGGGGCCTCGGAAATGGCTACACCTTC.

This clone was found a few times. The gene calls are TRBV11-2 and TRBJ2-2, with D perhaps TRBD2 (5 bases). Germline V gene lookup returns CDR1 SGHAT and CDR2 FQNNGV. The CDR3 is made up of 16 amino acids. V was shortened by 5 bases and J by 0 bases, with 13 bases between the two germline ends. CDR3 sequence: CASSPRGYPNTGELFF. The CDR3 DNA is TGTGCCAGCAGCCCTCGAGGGTACCCGAACACCGGGGAGCTGTTTTTT.

This clone occurred a few times. The chain has TRBV7-9 and TRBJ1-4; 7 positions agree with TRBD1. The germline V gene has CDR1 SEHNR and CDR2 FQNEAQ (reference sequence). The CDR3 totals 14 residues. The V segment lost 5 bases and the J segment 7 bases; nucleotides outside the gene matches: 7. CDR3 sequence reads: CASSPPDRVEKLFF. Here the CDR3 DNA reads TGTGCCAGCAGCCCACCTGACAGGGTTGAAAAACTGTTTTTT. The full variable domain, rest sourced from reference TRBV7-9 and TRBJ1-4, is DTGVSQNPRHKITKRGQNVTFRCDPISEHNRLYWYRQTLGQGPEFLTYFQNEAQLEKSRLLSDRFSAERPKGSFSTLEIQRTEQGDSAMYLCASSPPDRVEKLFFGSGTQLSVL.

The V and J genes are TRBV7-8 and TRBJ2-2, with 8 bases matching TRBD1. Germline CDR1 is SGHVS and CDR2 is FQNEAQ. The CDR3 runs to 19 residues. V trimming: 7 bases; J trimming: 0 bases; junction bases outside the gene matches: 16. CDR3 protein: CASTRGLGDRGSNTGELFF. The CDR3 DNA is TGTGCCAGCACCAGAGGGCTGGGAGACAGGGGCTCGAACACCGGGGAGCTGTTTTTT.

This clone showed up just a few times. This rearrangement joins TRBV27 to TRBJ1-5, with TRBD1 matching 7 bases. This CDR3 is built from 16 residues. Per germline, CDR1 MNHEY and CDR2 SMNVEV (reference sequence). V shed 5 bases and J 7 bases; nucleotides not matched to a gene: 14. CDR3 sequence (DNA): TGTGCCAGCAGTCCTCGTTTCGGACAGGTCGAACAGCCCCAGCATTTT. It yields the protein CASSPRFGQVEQPQHF.

This clone occurred a few times. V is TRBV6-4 and J is TRBJ1-6, with D tentatively TRBD1 (5 bases). Between the trimmed V and J ends, which lost 6 bases and 7 bases, there was a span of 13 bases. The CDR3 runs 14 residues. CDR1 MRHNA and CDR2 SNTAGT come from the germline V gene. CDR3 nucleotides: TGTGCCAGCAGCTACGACAGTGCCAATTCACCCCTCCACTTT. It encodes CASSYDSANSPLHF.